The entry below gives a single T cell receptor beta chain sequence along with its context. The antigen is not known. About 3.5 ug of total RNA went into each TCR library. TCRdb reworked the 5' RACE reads into one entry per CDR3 protein, no DNA. Across approximately 400,000 distinct CDR3 sequences, the top ten clones capture more than 2% of the sample. Germline V CDR1 and CDR2: SNHLY, FYNNEI. The CDR3 is made up of 15 amino acids. The sample belongs to a study of monozygotic twins with inflammatory bowel disease. Study results and caveats: Twins with IBD were found to have lower TCRbeta diversity (inverse Simpson) than healthy co-twins.

Total RNA isolation used whole blood (no T cell sorting was performed). J is TRBJ2-5 and V is TRBV2. This sequence originates from a human donor with ulcerative colitis or Crohn's disease, or a healthy co-twin of an affected twin (not recorded which). Sequences were obtained from blood. The CDR3 sequence: CASSESGGFQETQYF. Full variable domain (remainder filled in from reference TRBV2 and TRBJ2-5): EPEVTQTPSHQVTQMGQEVILRCVPISNHLYFYWYRQILGQKVEFLVSFYNNEISEKSEIFDDQFSVERPDGSNFTLKIRSTKLEDSAMYFCASSESGGFQETQYFGPGTRLLVL.